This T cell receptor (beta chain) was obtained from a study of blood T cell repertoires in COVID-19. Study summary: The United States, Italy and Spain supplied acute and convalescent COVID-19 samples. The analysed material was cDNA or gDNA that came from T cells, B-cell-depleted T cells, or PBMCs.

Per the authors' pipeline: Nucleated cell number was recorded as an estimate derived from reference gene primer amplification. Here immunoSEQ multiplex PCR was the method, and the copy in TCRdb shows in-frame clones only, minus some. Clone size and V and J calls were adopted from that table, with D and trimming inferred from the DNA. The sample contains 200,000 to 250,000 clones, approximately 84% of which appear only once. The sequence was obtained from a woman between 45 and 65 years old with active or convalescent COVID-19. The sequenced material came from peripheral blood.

As DNA, the CDR3 is TGTGCCAGTAGTACTGGGGGACTAGCGGTACTTACCACAGATACGCAGTATTTT. Translation: CASSTGGLAVLTTDTQYF. The gene calls are TRBV19 and TRBJ2-3; 11 bases fit TRBD2. The CDR3 consists of 18 residues. Trimming cost V 4 bases and J 2 bases; bases outside gene matches: 11. Germline V gene sequence: CDR1 LNHDA, CDR2 SQIVND (reference sequence).